This T cell receptor beta chain was obtained from a study of T cell repertoires in cytomegalovirus infection (dated by TCRdb to between 2018 and 2020). Some background on the complete study: Recently identified HLA-C-restricted CMV epitopes, whose presentation resists viral immunomodulation, were targeted by peptide stimulations together with well-studied HLA-B-restricted epitopes. Donor HLA type was relevant to the analysis, because carriage of CMV infection together with the matching HLA type was indicated by public TCR beta signatures. The paper as a whole reports these results and caveats: The ex vivo response was dominated by HLA-C-restricted CMV-specific TCR beta clonotypes, which also provided the single most frequent clonotype in two of eight donors. In both this cohort and an independent roughly 360-donor cohort, the cumulative frequency of public TCR beta family members distinguished carriers of CMV infection plus the relevant HLA type.

Reads for this sample came from an Illumina HiSeq 1500. The raw public data were reprocessed by TCRdb itself: fastp quality trimming at Q25, MiXCR clonotype calling, in-frame beta chains only. Each entry is one CDR3 protein sequence, shown with its most common DNA and genes. The sample table records hundreds of thousands of distinct CDR3 sequences; roughly 30% of these occur just once. 15% to 20% of the sample belongs to the ten largest clones. The sample's treatment or condition label, in plain terms: in vitro stimulation with specific CMV peptide epitopes to enrich CMV-specific T cells. A word on this clonotype: Its target antigen remains unknown. Base qualities are not provided; no much larger clone lies one nucleotide away.

V and J lose 4 bases and 0 bases, and a span of 16 bases separates them. CDR1 and CDR2 are read off the germline V gene (reference sequence) as SGHNT and YYREEE. Reading from cysteine to phenylalanine, the CDR3 counts 16 amino acids. Of the read, only the CDR3 DNA is kept; its 48 bases are in frame from base 1. Recombination joined TRBV5-4 with TRBJ1-2, with the D gene not confidently named. This specimen consisted of cultured PBMCs, obtained from culture after CMV antigen stimulation. This clonotype was obtained from a human donor in good health (CMV status not recorded). Some clones in this sample may be carry-over from other donors' samples. The CDR3 region has the sequence CASSTSLIMANYGYTF. The nucleotide sequence is given as TGTGCCAGCAGCACCTCATTAATAATGGCTAACTATGGCTACACCTTC.